This T cell receptor beta chain originates from a study of metastatic and nonmetastatic thyroid tumors. Patients underwent thyroid surgery, and none had received any treatment before it. This clone has ten or more counts. Germline CDR1 is SEHNR and CDR2 is FQNEAQ (reference sequence). V dropped 5 bases and J dropped 4 bases, with 2 bases sitting between them. CDR3 size: 11 residues. TCRdb reprocessed the PCR reads using MiXCR. The data hold about 90,000 clones, with 8% to 9.5% observed a single time. The V and J genes are TRBV7-9 and TRBJ2-2; D remains ambiguous. This sequence originates from a female donor with papillary thyroid cancer or a benign thyroid nodule (not recorded which). Some clones in this sample may be carry-over from other donors' samples. Sequences were obtained from blood. Here the CDR3 reads CASSVTGELFF. CDR3 DNA sequence: TGTGCCAGCAGCGTCACCGGGGAGCTGTTTTTT.